This T cell receptor beta chain was identified in a study of blood T cells in healthy people across ages. Note on this clonotype: The antigen is unknown.

Germline CDR1 is SGHRS and CDR2 is YFSETQ. The CDR3 has 15 residues. The V gene lost 3 bases and the J gene lost 2 bases, with 14 bases spanning the gap. Study conclusions and caveats: It was held that diversity estimates obtained from one million T cells represented underestimates.

The authors ran a second PCR of roughly 6 to 12 cycles using a sample-barcoded 5' primer and a J-beta primer mix. TCRdb redid the calling of the 5' RACE reads with MiXCR, one entry per CDR3 protein. The sample records about 800,000 distinct CDR3 sequences, about 62% being singletons. The V gene is TRBV5-1, the J gene TRBJ2-5; maybe TRBD2 (5 bases). Sequenced sample: blood. This TCR derives from a man aged 25 to 45 in good health. CDR3 in amino acids: CASSSIVSGQETQYF. The CDR3 DNA follows: TGCGCCAGCAGCTCCATAGTAAGCGGACAAGAGACCCAGTACTTC.